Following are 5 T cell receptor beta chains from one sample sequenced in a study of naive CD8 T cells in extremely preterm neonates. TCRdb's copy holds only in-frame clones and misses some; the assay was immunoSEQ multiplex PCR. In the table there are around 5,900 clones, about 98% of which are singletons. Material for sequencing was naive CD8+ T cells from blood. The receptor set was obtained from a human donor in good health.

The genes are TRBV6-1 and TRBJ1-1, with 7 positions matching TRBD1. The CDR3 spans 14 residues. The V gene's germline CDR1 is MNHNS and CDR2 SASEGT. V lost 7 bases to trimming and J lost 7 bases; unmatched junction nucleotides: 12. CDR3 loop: CASILQGSPDEAFF. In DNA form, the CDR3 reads TGTGCCAGCATTCTACAGGGGTCACCGGATGAAGCTTTCTTT.

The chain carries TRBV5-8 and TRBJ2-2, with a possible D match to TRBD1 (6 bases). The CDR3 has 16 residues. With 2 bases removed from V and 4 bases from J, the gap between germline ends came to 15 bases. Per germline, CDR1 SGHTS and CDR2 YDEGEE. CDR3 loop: CASSFSTGPFTGELFF. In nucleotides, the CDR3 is TGTGCCAGCAGCTTCAGCACAGGGCCTTTCACCGGGGAGCTGTTTTTT.

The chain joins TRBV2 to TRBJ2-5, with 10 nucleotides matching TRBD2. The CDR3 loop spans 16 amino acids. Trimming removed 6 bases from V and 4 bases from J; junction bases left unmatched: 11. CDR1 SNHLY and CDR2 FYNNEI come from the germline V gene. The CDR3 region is CASRGGSGRAGETQYF. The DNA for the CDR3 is TGTGCCAGCAGAGGGGGCAGCGGGAGGGCCGGAGAGACCCAGTACTTC.

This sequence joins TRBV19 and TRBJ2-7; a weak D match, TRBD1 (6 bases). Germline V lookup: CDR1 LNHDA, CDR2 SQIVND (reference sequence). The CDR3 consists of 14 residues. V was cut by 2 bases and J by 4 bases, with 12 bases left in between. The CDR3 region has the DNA TGTGCCAGTAGTATAAACAGGGACGGTTACGAGCAGTACTTC. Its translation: CASSINRDGYEQYF. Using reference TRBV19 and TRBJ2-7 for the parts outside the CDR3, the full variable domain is DGGITQSPKYLFRKEGQNVTLSCEQNLNHDAMYWYRQDPGQGLRLIYYSQIVNDFQKGDIAEGYSVSREKKESFPLTVTSAQKNPTAFYLCASSINRDGYEQYFGPGTRLTVT.

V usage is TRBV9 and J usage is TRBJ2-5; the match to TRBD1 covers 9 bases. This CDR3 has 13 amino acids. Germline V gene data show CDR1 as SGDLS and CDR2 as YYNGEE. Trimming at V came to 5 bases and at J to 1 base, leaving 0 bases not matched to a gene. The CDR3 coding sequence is TGTGCCAGCAGGGGACAGGGCCAAGAGACCCAGTACTTC. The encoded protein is CASRGQGQETQYF. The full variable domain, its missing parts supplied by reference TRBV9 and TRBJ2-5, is DSGVTQTPKHLITATGQRVTLRCSPRSGDLSVYWYQQSLDQGLQFLIQYYNGEERAKGNILERFSAQQFPDLHSELNLSSLELGDSALYFCASRGQGQETQYFGPGTRLLVL.